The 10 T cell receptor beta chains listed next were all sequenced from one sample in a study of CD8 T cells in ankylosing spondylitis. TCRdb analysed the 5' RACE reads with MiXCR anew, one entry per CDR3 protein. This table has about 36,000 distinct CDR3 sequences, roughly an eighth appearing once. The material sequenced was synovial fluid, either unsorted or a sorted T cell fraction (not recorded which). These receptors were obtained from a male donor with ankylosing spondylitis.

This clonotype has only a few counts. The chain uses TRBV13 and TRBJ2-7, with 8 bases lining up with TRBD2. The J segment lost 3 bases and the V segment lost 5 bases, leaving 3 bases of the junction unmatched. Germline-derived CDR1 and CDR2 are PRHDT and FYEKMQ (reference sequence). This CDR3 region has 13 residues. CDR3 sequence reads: CASSPGLDYEQYF. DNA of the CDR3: TGTGCCAGCAGCCCGGGACTAGACTACGAGCAGTACTTC.

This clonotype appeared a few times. The CDR3 is CASSSGDWKNSPLHF. DNA of the CDR3: TGTGCCAGCAGCTCTGGTGATTGGAAGAATTCACCCCTCCACTTT. J is TRBJ1-6 and V is TRBV7-2; no clear D gene. Germline V gene lookup returns CDR1 SGHTA and CDR2 FQGNSA. V lost 4 bases to trimming and J lost 7 bases, with 14 bases between them. This CDR3 has 15 residues.

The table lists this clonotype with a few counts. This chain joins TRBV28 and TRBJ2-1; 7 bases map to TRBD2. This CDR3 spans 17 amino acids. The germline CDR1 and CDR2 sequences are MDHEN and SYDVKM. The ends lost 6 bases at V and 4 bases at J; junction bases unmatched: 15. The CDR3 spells CASSPSAPAGIYNEQFF. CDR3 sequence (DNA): TGTGCCAGCAGCCCGTCGGCCCCAGCGGGAATATACAATGAGCAGTTCTTC.

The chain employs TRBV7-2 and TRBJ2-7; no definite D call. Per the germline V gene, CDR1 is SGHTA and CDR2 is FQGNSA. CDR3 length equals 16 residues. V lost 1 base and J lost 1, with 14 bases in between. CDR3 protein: CASSLVWSDLSYEQYF. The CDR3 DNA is TGTGCCAGCAGCTTAGTCTGGTCGGACCTTTCCTACGAGCAGTACTTC.

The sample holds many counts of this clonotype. The CDR3 DNA follows: TGTGCCAGCAGCCCAGTGTTATGGGGCGGCTACGAGCAGTACTTC. Protein sequence: CASSPVLWGGYEQYF. The chain combines TRBV3-1 with TRBJ2-7; maybe TRBD1 (5 bases). Trimming took 4 bases from V and 3 from J, leaving 16 bases between them. This CDR3 has 15 amino acids. Germline CDR1 reads LGHDT; CDR2 reads YNNKEL (reference sequence).

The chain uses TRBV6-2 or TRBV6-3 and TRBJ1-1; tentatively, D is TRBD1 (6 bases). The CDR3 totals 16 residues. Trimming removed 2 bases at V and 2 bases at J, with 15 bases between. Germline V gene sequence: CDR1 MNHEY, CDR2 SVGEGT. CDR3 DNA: TGTGCCAGCAGTTACACCAGGGACAAGATTAACACTGAAGCTTTCTTT. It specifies CASSYTRDKINTEAFF.

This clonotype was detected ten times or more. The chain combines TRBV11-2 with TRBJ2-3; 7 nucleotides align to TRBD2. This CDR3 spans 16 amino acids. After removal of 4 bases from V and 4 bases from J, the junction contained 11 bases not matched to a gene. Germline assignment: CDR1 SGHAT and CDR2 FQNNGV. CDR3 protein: CASSSDGGLGPDTQYF. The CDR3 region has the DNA TGTGCCAGCAGCTCGGACGGGGGGTTAGGGCCAGATACGCAGTATTTT. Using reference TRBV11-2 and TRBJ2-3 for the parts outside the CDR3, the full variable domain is EAGVAQSPRYKIIEKRQSVAFWCNPISGHATLYWYQQILGQGPKLLIQFQNNGVVDDSQLPKDRFSAERLKGVDSTLKIQPAKLEDSAVYLCASSSDGGLGPDTQYFGPGTRLTVL.

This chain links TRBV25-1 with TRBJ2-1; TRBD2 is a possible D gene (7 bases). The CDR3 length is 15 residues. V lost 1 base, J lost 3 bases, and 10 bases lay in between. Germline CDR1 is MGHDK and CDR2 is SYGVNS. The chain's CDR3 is CASSEWGGHYNEQFF. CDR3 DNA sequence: TGTGCCAGCAGTGAATGGGGGGGGCACTACAATGAGCAGTTCTTC.

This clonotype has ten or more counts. The DNA of the CDR3 is TGTGCCAGTAGTATTGGGACTGGGCGGCGCCCCTACAATGAGCAGTTCTTC. This sequence encodes CASSIGTGRRPYNEQFF. The chain employs TRBV19 and TRBJ2-1, with a possible D match to TRBD2 (6 bases). The CDR3 totals 17 residues. CDR1 LNHDA and CDR2 SQIVND come from the germline V gene (reference sequence). Trimming pared 3 bases from V and 2 bases from J, leaving 17 bases between.

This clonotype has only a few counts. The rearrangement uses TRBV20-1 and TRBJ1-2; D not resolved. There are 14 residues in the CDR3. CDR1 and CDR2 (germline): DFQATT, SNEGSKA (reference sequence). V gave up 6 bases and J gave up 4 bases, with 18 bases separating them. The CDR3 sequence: CSAPRAKKGYGYTF. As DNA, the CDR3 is TGCAGTGCACCCCGGGCCAAGAAAGGCTATGGCTACACCTTC.